Sequencing of this T cell receptor beta chain was carried out in a study of radiation and T cells in renal cell carcinoma. This clone appeared a few times. Antigen unknown. Sample time point: blood 4 weeks post-SBRT, at nephrectomy. As to treatment: 15 Gy SBRT to primary tumor, nephrectomy 4 weeks later. Nephrectomy followed 15 Gy stereotactic body radiation by 4 weeks. After SBRT, blood was collected at 2 and 4 weeks, plus baseline. Broader study findings: From baseline, blood top tumor clonotypes peaked at 2 weeks post-radiation.

After removal of 4 bases from V and 2 bases from J, the junction contained 8 bases not matched to a gene. The germline CDR1 and CDR2 sequences are SGHTA and FQGNSA. This CDR3 region has 18 residues. Using immunoSEQ multiplex PCR, the repertoire was profiled, and TCRdb retains in-frame clones only, with some absent. This table has around 100,000 clones, around 84% appearing once. The rearrangement uses TRBV7-2 and TRBJ2-5; TRBD2 agrees at 15 bases. Source: blood, taken from a patient whose treatment included radiotherapy and nephrectomy. This TCR came from a man in his 60s with renal cell carcinoma. The CDR3 nucleotides are TGTGCCAGCAGCTCAGGACTAGCGGGAGGGCCAGCGCAAGAGACCCAGTACTTC. This translates into CASSSGLAGGPAQETQYF.